Following are 17 T cell receptor beta chains from one sample sequenced in a study of blood T cell repertoires in COVID-19. Libraries were prepared by immunoSEQ multiplex PCR; TCRdb keeps only in-frame clonotypes and omits some of them. The data hold about 270,000 clones, with about nine tenths observed a single time. The source material was peripheral blood. These receptors all stem from a man between 60 and 75 years old who had recovered from COVID-19.

V is TRBV4-2 and J is TRBJ1-1; a weak D match, TRBD1 (6 bases). Germline CDR1 is LGHNA and CDR2 is YNFKEQ. V lost 2 bases, J lost 0 bases, and 16 bases lay in between. The CDR3 totals 17 residues. The CDR3 region is CASSQRGLGQLNTEAFF. The CDR3 DNA is TGTGCCAGCAGCCAAAGGGGCCTAGGACAGTTGAACACTGAAGCTTTCTTT.

This clone was counted a single time. The chain links TRBV9 to TRBJ1-2; D is perhaps TRBD1 (5 bases). This CDR3 region has 13 residues. V was cut by 0 bases and J by 3 bases, with 6 bases left in between. CDR1 SGDLS and CDR2 YYNGEE come from the germline V gene. CDR3 loop: CASSVVGDYGYTF. The DNA for the CDR3 is TGTGCCAGCAGCGTAGTAGGGGACTATGGCTACACCTTC.

This chain joins TRBV15 and TRBJ2-5; maybe TRBD2 (6 bases). The CDR3 is 16 residues long. Trimming left V 3 bases short and J 3 bases short, with 17 bases between. The germline CDR1 and CDR2 sequences are LNHNV and YYDKDF (reference sequence). The CDR3: CATSSYLLGGEETQYF. For the CDR3, the DNA is TGTGCCACCAGCAGTTATCTTTTGGGCGGGGAAGAGACCCAGTACTTC.

This clone appeared a few times. J is TRBJ2-1 and V is TRBV3-1 (or the pseudogene TRBV3-2); no firm D call. The CDR3 runs 12 residues. In germline, CDR1 is LGHDT, CDR2 YNNKEL (reference sequence). V lost 4 bases, J lost 9 bases, and 10 bases lay in between. The DNA of the CDR3 is TGTGCCAGCAGCCTTTTCCCCGGTGAGCAGTTCTTC. Amino acids: CASSLFPGEQFF.

This sequence joins TRBV12-3 or TRBV12-4 and TRBJ2-3; unclear D gene. V lost 3 bases and J 2 bases, leaving 6 bases between the germline ends. There are 13 residues in the CDR3. The CDR3 DNA reads TGTGCCAGCAGTTTTATCCTCACAGATACGCAGTATTTT. Protein sequence: CASSFILTDTQYF.

This chain connects TRBV11-3 to TRBJ2-7; TRBD2 is a possible D gene (6 bases). The CDR3 length is 16 residues. Germline CDR1 is SGHNT and CDR2 is YENEEA. Trimming shortened V by 0 bases and J by 1 base, and 13 bases separated the two germline ends. The CDR3 spells CASSLDREPLSYEQYF. The CDR3 DNA reads TGTGCCAGCAGCTTAGATCGGGAGCCGCTATCCTACGAGCAGTACTTC.

The V gene is TRBV6-5, the J gene TRBJ2-7, with 9 positions matching TRBD1. V gave up 4 bases and J gave up 3 bases; unmatched junction bases: 7. The CDR3 is made up of 15 amino acids. Per germline, CDR1 MNHEY and CDR2 SVGAGI. Here the CDR3 DNA reads TGTGCCAGCAGTTTGGTACCGGGACAGGGCTACGAGCAGTACTTC. The encoded protein is CASSLVPGQGYEQYF.

The chain couples TRBV19 to TRBJ1-4; 8 nucleotides agree with TRBD1. Trimming cost V 4 bases and J 8 bases; bases outside gene matches: 6. This CDR3 has 14 amino acids. Germline V gives CDR1 LNHDA, CDR2 SQIVND (reference sequence). CDR3: CASSKGQGREKLFF. Written as DNA, the CDR3 is TGTGCCAGTAGTAAAGGACAGGGACGCGAAAAACTGTTTTTT.

This clone was detected only once. This chain connects TRBV3-1 (or the pseudogene TRBV3-2) to TRBJ2-2; the D is unclear. CDR3 length: 15 amino acids. CDR1 and CDR2 from the germline V gene are LGHDT and YNNKEL (reference sequence). Deletions cut 7 bases from V and 1 base from J, with 13 bases between. CDR3 coding DNA: TGTGCCAGCACCTCCGAGTTACGGAACACCGGGGAGCTGTTTTTT. This gives the protein CASTSELRNTGELFF.

This rearrangement joins TRBV11-2 to TRBJ2-3; TRBD2 agrees at 8 bases. The trim removed 5 bases at V and 7 bases at J, leaving 14 bases unmatched. Looked up from germline, CDR1 is SGHAT and CDR2 is FQNNGV. The CDR3 is 16 amino acids. Written as DNA, the CDR3 is TGTGCCAGCAGCAGACGGGGGGGCCAGGTTTTGAATACGCAGTATTTT. Encoded protein: CASSRRGGQVLNTQYF.

This chain connects TRBV3-1 (or the pseudogene TRBV3-2) to TRBJ1-4; 7 bases are shared with TRBD1. This CDR3 has 16 amino acids. V lost 4 bases to trimming and J lost 6 bases; unmatched junction nucleotides: 11. Germline CDR1 reads LGHDT; CDR2 reads YNNKEL (reference sequence). For the CDR3, the DNA is TGTGCCAGCAGCCGTTCCCGGACAGGCCCCGATGAAAAACTGTTTTTT. Translated: CASSRSRTGPDEKLFF.

This clone came up a few times. V is TRBV9 and J is TRBJ2-3, with 10 bases matching TRBD2. The V segment lost 0 bases and the J segment 2 bases; nucleotides outside the gene matches: 6. CDR3 size: 17 residues. Germline V gene data show CDR1 as SGDLS and CDR2 as YYNGEE. CDR3 nucleotide sequence: TGTGCCAGCAGCGTAGGAGGGCTAGCGGGGGACACAGATACGCAGTATTTT. Amino acids: CASSVGGLAGDTDTQYF.

This rearrangement joins TRBV12-5 to TRBJ2-3, with 7 bases aligning to TRBD2. The V and J ends lost 5 bases and 2 bases, in that order; junction bases with no gene match: 7. Germline V gene lookup returns CDR1 LGHNT and CDR2 FRNRAP. The CDR3 contains 15 residues. The CDR3 sequence: CASGSGALYTDTQYF. The CDR3 DNA follows: TGTGCTAGTGGTAGCGGGGCCCTTTACACAGATACGCAGTATTTT.

This sequence joins TRBV27 and TRBJ1-4; TRBD1 matches 8 bases. From germline, CDR1 is MNHEY and CDR2 SMNVEV (reference sequence). The CDR3 sequence is 15 residues long. With 6 bases clipped from V and 4 bases from J, the junction kept 7 bases outside the gene matches. The CDR3: CASSPRTGNNEKLFF. CDR3 in DNA: TGTGCCAGCAGCCCCCGGACAGGGAATAATGAAAAACTGTTTTTT.

The rearrangement joins TRBV29-1 to TRBJ1-2; 7 nucleotides line up with TRBD1. The ends lost 7 bases at V and 1 base at J; junction bases unmatched: 18. Germline assignment: CDR1 SQVTM and CDR2 ANQGSEA. This CDR3 is 17 amino acids long. CDR3 bases: TGCAGCGCTCTTATCCTATCAACGGGACAGTATAACTATGGCTACACCTTC. Its translation is CSALILSTGQYNYGYTF.

The genes are TRBV7-3 and TRBJ2-1, with TRBD2 matching 9 bases. There are 15 residues in the CDR3. V dropped 3 bases and J dropped 5; count of bases not matched to a gene: 5. Germline CDR1 SGHTA, CDR2 FQGTGA. The CDR3 sequence is CASSLTRTSDNEQFF. Written as DNA, the CDR3 is TGTGCCAGCAGCTTGACCAGGACTAGCGACAATGAGCAGTTCTTC.

The CDR3 sequence: CAVLQGASNTEAFF. CDR3 coding DNA: TGTGCCGTACTACAGGGAGCTTCAAACACTGAAGCTTTCTTT. The chain is built from TRBV10-3 and TRBJ1-1; TRBD1 might be the D (6 bases). Germline V CDR1 and CDR2: ENHRY, SYGVKD. V lost 11 bases to trimming and J lost 2 bases, with 18 bases between them. The CDR3 sequence is 14 residues long.